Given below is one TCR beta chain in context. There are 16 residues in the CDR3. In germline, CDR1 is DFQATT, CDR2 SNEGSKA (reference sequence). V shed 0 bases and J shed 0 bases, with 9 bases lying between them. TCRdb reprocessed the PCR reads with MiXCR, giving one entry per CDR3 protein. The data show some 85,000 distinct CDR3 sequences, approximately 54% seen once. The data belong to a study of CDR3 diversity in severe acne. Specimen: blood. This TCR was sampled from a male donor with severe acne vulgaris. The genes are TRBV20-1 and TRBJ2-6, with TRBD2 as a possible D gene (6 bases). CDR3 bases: TGCAGTGCTAGAGAAAGCGGGCCCTCTGGGGCCAACGTCCTGACTTTC. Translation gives CSARESGPSGANVLTF.